This T cell receptor (beta chain) was identified in a study of T cell repertoires in cytomegalovirus infection. Study-level findings and limits: Based on cumulative public TCR beta family frequency, carriers of CMV plus the relevant HLA were identified.

Of note for this clonotype: The antigen remains unidentified.

TCRdb processed the reads anew with MiXCR; each CDR3 protein has one entry. The sample yields 680,000 or so distinct CDR3 sequences, 33% seen once. The source is a human donor in good health (CMV status not recorded). Some clones in this sample may be carry-over from other donors' samples. The sample in question was cultured PBMCs, obtained from culture after CMV antigen stimulation.

CDR3 DNA sequence: TGTGCCATCAGCGGACTAGCGGGAGGGCCCCCCGGGGAGCTGTTTTTT. Its translation is CAISGLAGGPPGELFF. V and J are TRBV10-3 and TRBJ2-2; TRBD2 matches at 15 bases. V dropped 6 bases and J dropped 6; count of bases not matched to a gene: 5. Germline CDR1 and CDR2: ENHRY and SYGVKD. CDR3 length equals 16 residues.